The entry below describes one T cell receptor beta chain. The data belong to a study of T cell changes during pregnancy in multiple sclerosis. Germline V lookup: CDR1 LNHNV, CDR2 YYDKDF (reference sequence). This CDR3 is built from 16 residues. The V segment lost 2 bases and the J segment 6 bases; nucleotides outside the gene matches: 11. Profiling relied on immunoSEQ multiplex PCR, and the TCRdb table lists in-frame clones only, not all of them. The sample lists about 35,000 clones, around 90% occurring once. The specimen was peripheral blood, collected in the third trimester of pregnancy. The V call is TRBV15, the J call TRBJ2-5; 8 bases fit TRBD2. This clonotype was sampled from a female donor in good health, enrolled as a control in a pregnancy study. CDR3 region: CATSRPQRERLKTQYF. The CDR3 DNA follows: TGTGCCACCAGCAGACCGCAGCGGGAGCGCTTGAAGACCCAGTACTTC.